A single sample is the source of the 12 T cell receptor beta chains below, sequenced in a study of STAT5B mutations in CD4+ large granular lymphocyte leukemia. Sequencing used immunoSEQ multiplex PCR; TCRdb keeps in-frame clones, though not all of them. Altogether roughly 34,000 clones are present, less than 85% being singletons, with the ten largest covering about 7%. The sequenced sample consisted of CD4+ T cells from blood buffy coats. These receptors came from a human donor in good health.

This chain links TRBV19 with TRBJ2-7, with TRBD1 matching over 8 bases. The V gene's germline CDR1 is LNHDA and CDR2 SQIVND (reference sequence). The CDR3 contains 16 residues. V dropped 4 bases and J dropped 0; count of bases not matched to a gene: 8. The CDR3 coding sequence is TGTGCCAGTAGTAGACACGGGACAGGAAGCTCCTACGAGCAGTACTTC. Its protein product is CASSRHGTGSSYEQYF.

This sequence joins TRBV9 and TRBJ2-5, with 9 bases lining up with TRBD2. The CDR3 is 14 amino acids. In germline, CDR1 is SGDLS, CDR2 YYNGEE. V dropped 4 bases and J dropped 5; count of bases not matched to a gene: 6. The CDR3 protein is CASSRSGGVETQYF. The CDR3 DNA sequence: TGTGCCAGCAGCCGTAGCGGGGGCGTTGAGACCCAGTACTTC. Combining the CDR3 with reference TRBV9 and TRBJ2-5 gives the whole variable domain DSGVTQTPKHLITATGQRVTLRCSPRSGDLSVYWYQQSLDQGLQFLIQYYNGEERAKGNILERFSAQQFPDLHSELNLSSLELGDSALYFCASSRSGGVETQYFGPGTRLLVL.

The genes are TRBV19 and TRBJ1-6, with D hard to call. CDR1 is LNHDA and CDR2 is SQIVND in the germline V gene (reference sequence). Trimming removed 3 bases at V and 2 bases at J, with 11 bases between. The CDR3 contains 16 residues. The CDR3 region has the DNA TGTGCCAGTAGTATTCGGCCACCTGCCTATAATTCACCCCTCCACTTT. It yields the protein CASSIRPPAYNSPLHF.

The CDR3 sequence is CASSPRTSGRGGWETQYF. The CDR3 coding sequence is TGTGCCAGCTCACCTCGGACTAGCGGGAGAGGCGGCTGGGAGACCCAGTACTTC. The chain is built from TRBV18 and TRBJ2-5, with TRBD2 matching over 13 bases. J was trimmed by 5 bases and V by 3 bases; bases with no gene match: 12. The CDR3 loop spans 18 amino acids. Looked up from germline, CDR1 is KGHSH and CDR2 is LQKENI.

This clone was seen more than once but under ten times. This rearrangement joins TRBV4-2 to TRBJ2-7; D might be TRBD1 (6 bases). CDR1 LGHNA and CDR2 YNFKEQ come from the germline V gene. V dropped 1 base and J dropped 6 bases, with 19 bases sitting between them. This CDR3 has 16 residues. The CDR3: CASSQGSQGVYSEQYF. CDR3 DNA: TGTGCCAGCAGCCAAGGGTCACAGGGTGTATACAGCGAGCAGTACTTC.

The genes are TRBV15 and TRBJ1-5, with D unclear. Trimming took off 0 bases at V and 0 bases at J, with 9 bases between the two ends. The CDR3 runs to 16 residues. The germline CDR1 and CDR2 sequences are LNHNV and YYDKDF (reference sequence). CDR3 in DNA: TGTGCCACCAGCAGAGATCCGGGGTTTAGCAATCAGCCCCAGCATTTT. The encoded protein is CATSRDPGFSNQPQHF.

This clone was seen a few times. This chain uses TRBV29-1 with TRBJ1-3, with D tentatively TRBD1 (5 bases). V was cut by 4 bases and J by 4 bases, with 8 bases left in between. The CDR3 contains 12 residues. Per germline, CDR1 SQVTM and CDR2 ANQGSEA. The CDR3 bases are TGCAGCGTTGCCGGGACCGGAAACACCATATATTTT. Translated: CSVAGTGNTIYF.

The chain joins TRBV11-3 to TRBJ2-2; the D is unclear. Trimming took off 5 bases at V and 6 bases at J, with 13 bases between the two ends. Germline V gene data show CDR1 as SGHNT and CDR2 as YENEEA. The CDR3 length is 14 residues. CDR3 sequence: CASSRLEVSGELFF. CDR3 sequence (DNA): TGTGCCAGCAGCCGTCTTGAGGTATCCGGGGAGCTGTTTTTT.

This chain uses TRBV7-9 with TRBJ1-4, with 7 bases that match TRBD1. Trimming took 1 base from V and 4 from J; bases not matched to a gene: 6. Per the germline V gene, CDR1 is SEHNR and CDR2 is FQNEAQ (reference sequence). The CDR3 is made up of 16 amino acids. The CDR3 DNA reads as TGTGCCAGCAGCTTAGGCGTAGGGGGCGGTAATGAAAAACTGTTTTTT. This sequence encodes CASSLGVGGGNEKLFF.

This rearrangement joins TRBV7-2 to TRBJ1-1, with D unresolved. The CDR3 spans 13 residues. In germline, CDR1 is SGHTA, CDR2 FQGNSA. The V end lost 1 base, the J end lost 8 bases, and 11 bases lay between the germline ends. CDR3 DNA sequence: TGTGCCAGCAGCTTAGTGTCAGTGCAGGAAGCTTTCTTT. It yields the protein CASSLVSVQEAFF. Full variable domain (remainder filled in from reference TRBV7-2 and TRBJ1-1): GAGVSQSPSNKVTEKGKDVELRCDPISGHTALYWYRQSLGQGLEFLIYFQGNSAPDKSGLPSDRFSAERTGGSVSTLTIQRTQQEDSAVYLCASSLVSVQEAFFGQGTRLTVV.

The rearrangement links TRBV27 to TRBJ2-5; possible D gene TRBD1, 5 bases. CDR3 length: 15 amino acids. Trimming shortened V by 6 bases and J by 2 bases, and 16 bases separated the two germline ends. The germline V gene has CDR1 MNHEY and CDR2 SMNVEV (reference sequence). CDR3 DNA sequence: TGTGCCAGCAGGAAAAACACAGGAATTCAAGAGACCCAGTACTTC. Residues: CASRKNTGIQETQYF.

The chain's CDR3 is CASSRGGMNTGELFF. The CDR3 DNA reads as TGTGCCAGCAGCCGCGGGGGGATGAACACCGGGGAGCTGTTTTTT. The chain links TRBV7-2 to TRBJ2-2, with TRBD2 matching over 8 bases. After removal of 5 bases from V and 1 base from J, the junction contained 3 bases not matched to a gene. Germline V gene sequence: CDR1 SGHTA, CDR2 FQGNSA. This CDR3 has 15 residues. The whole variable domain, remainder taken from reference TRBV7-2 and TRBJ2-2, is GAGVSQSPSNKVTEKGKDVELRCDPISGHTALYWYRQSLGQGLEFLIYFQGNSAPDKSGLPSDRFSAERTGGSVSTLTIQRTQQEDSAVYLCASSRGGMNTGELFFGEGSRLTVL.